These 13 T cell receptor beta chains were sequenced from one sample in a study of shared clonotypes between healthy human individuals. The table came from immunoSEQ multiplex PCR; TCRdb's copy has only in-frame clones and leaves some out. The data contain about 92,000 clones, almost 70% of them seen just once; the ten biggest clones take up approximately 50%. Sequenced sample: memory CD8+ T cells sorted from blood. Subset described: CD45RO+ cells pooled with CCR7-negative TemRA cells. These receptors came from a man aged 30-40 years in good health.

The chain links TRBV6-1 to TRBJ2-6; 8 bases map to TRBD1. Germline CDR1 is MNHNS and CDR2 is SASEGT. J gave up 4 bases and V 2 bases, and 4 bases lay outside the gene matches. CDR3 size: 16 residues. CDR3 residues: CASSERTGTGANVLTF. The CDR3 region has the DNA TGTGCCAGCAGTGAAAGGACAGGGACCGGGGCCAACGTCCTGACTTTC.

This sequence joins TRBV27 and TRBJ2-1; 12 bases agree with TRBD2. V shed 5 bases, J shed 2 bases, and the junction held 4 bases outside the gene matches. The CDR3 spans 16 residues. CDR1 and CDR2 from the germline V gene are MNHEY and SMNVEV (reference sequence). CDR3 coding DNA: TGTGCCAGCAGTATGGGACTAGCGGGTACCTACAATGAGCAGTTCTTC. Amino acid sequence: CASSMGLAGTYNEQFF.

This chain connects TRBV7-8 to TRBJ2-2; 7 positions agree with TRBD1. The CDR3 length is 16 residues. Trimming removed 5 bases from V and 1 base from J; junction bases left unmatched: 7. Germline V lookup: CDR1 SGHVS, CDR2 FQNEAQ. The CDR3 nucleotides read TGTGCCAGCAGCGGACGAAGGGACAGGAACACCGGGGAGCTGTTTTTT. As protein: CASSGRRDRNTGELFF. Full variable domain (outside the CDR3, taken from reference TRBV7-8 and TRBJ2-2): GAGVSQSPRYKVAKRGQDVALRCDPISGHVSLFWYQQALGQGPEFLTYFQNEAQLDKSGLPSDRFFAERPEGSVSTLKIQRTQQEDSAVYLCASSGRRDRNTGELFFGEGSRLTVL.

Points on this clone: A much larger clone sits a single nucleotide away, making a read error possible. For the CDR3, the DNA is TGTGCCAGCAGCTACGACACTGAAGCTTTCTTT. Encoded protein: CASSYDTEAFF. The chain employs TRBV2 and TRBJ1-1; D gene ambiguous. The CDR3 has 11 residues. Trimming pared 6 bases from V and 3 bases from J, leaving 5 bases between. Per the germline V gene, CDR1 is SNHLY and CDR2 is FYNNEI.

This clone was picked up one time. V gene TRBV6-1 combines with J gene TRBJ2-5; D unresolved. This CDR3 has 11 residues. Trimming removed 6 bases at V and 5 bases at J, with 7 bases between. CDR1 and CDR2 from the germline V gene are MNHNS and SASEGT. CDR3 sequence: CASRPRETQYF. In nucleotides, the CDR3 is TGTGCCAGCAGGCCCCGGGAGACCCAGTACTTC.

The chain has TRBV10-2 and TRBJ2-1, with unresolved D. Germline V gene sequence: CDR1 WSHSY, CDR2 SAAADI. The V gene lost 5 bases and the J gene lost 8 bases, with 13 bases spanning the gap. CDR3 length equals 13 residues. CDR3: CASSPTSRDEQFF. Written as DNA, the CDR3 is TGCGCCAGCAGTCCGACTTCTAGGGATGAGCAGTTCTTC.

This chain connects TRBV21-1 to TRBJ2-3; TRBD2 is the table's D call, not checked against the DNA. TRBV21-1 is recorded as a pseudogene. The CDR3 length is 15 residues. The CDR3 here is CASSKRVRSTDTQYF. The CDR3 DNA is TGTGCCAGCAGCAAACGGGTCCGGAGCACAGATACGCAGTATTTT.

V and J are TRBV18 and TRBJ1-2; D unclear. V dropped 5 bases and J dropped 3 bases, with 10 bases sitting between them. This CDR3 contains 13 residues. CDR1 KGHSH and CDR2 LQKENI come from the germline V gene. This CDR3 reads CASSTGTDYGYTF. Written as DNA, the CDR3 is TGTGCCAGCTCAACGGGCACCGACTATGGCTACACCTTC.

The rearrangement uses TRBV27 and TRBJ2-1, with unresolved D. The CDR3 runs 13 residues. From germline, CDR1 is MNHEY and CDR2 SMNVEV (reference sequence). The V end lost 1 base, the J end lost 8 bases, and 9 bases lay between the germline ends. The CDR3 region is CASSLLSVDEQFF. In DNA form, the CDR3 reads TGTGCCAGCAGTTTATTGTCCGTCGATGAGCAGTTCTTC.

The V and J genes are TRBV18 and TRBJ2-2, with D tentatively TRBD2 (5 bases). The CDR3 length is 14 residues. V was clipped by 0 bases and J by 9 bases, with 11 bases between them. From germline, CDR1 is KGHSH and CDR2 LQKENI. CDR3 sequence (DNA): TGTGCCAGCTCACCACCCGGGGAAAATCGGGAGCTGTTTTTT. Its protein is CASSPPGENRELFF.

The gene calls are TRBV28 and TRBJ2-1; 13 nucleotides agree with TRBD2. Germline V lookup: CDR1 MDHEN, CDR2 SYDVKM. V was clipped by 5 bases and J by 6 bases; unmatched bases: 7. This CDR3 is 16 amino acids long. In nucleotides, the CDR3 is TGTGCCAGCAGTCCCGGGACTAGCGGGGTACTCAATGAGCAGTTCTTC. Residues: CASSPGTSGVLNEQFF.

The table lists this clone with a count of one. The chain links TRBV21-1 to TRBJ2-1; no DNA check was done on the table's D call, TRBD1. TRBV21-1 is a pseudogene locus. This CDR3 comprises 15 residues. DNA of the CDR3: TGTGCCATCCGGGGACAGGGGAGGTTTATGAGTGAGCAGTTCTTC. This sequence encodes CAIRGQGRFMSEQFF.

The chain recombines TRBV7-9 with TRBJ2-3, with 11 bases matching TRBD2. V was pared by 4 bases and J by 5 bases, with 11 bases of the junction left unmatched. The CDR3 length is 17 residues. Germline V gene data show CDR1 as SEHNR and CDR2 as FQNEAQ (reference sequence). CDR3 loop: CASSSPDDGLAGDTQYF. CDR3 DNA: TGTGCCAGCAGCTCCCCGGACGATGGACTAGCGGGAGATACGCAGTATTTT.